This T cell receptor beta chain appears in the sequencing data of a study of metastatic and nonmetastatic thyroid tumors. On the study more broadly: Repertoire comparisons spanned blood and tumor or nodule tissue from malignant and benign thyroid patients.

Concerning this clone itself: What it recognizes is unknown. A much larger clonotype is one base distant, so this may be a read error.

Original processing notes: Across clinicopathological groups, CDR3 differences served as the basis for building a distant-metastasis classifier for papillary thyroid cancer. From the PCR reads, TCRdb re-called clones with MiXCR. Clone size and V and J calls follow TCRdb, not the original study. The repertoire holds 9,900 or so clones, with around 9.9% as singletons. Study outcomes and limitations: As reported, TCR beta diversity in blood and tumor was significantly higher in malignant thyroid tumors than in benign nodules.

None of the patients had undergone any treatment ahead of thyroid surgery. The source material was tumor tissue. The clonotype was recovered from a female donor with papillary thyroid cancer or a benign thyroid nodule (not recorded which). Some clones in this sample may be carry-over from other donors' samples.

This CDR3 reads CACALGQGDFEPQHF. As DNA, the CDR3 is TGTGCCTGCGCACTGGGACAGGGGGACTTTGAGCCCCAGCATTTT. The V call is TRBV18, the J call TRBJ1-5; TRBD1 matches 11 bases. After removal of 11 bases from V and 8 bases from J, the junction contained 14 bases not matched to a gene. This CDR3 is built from 15 residues. Germline assignment: CDR1 KGHSH and CDR2 LQKENI.